This T cell receptor beta chain was documented in a study of T cell changes during pregnancy in multiple sclerosis (dated by TCRdb to about 2019). Concerning the study at large: In women with multiple sclerosis, the researchers looked at how the T cell repertoire shifted as pregnancy progressed.

A note on this clone: The antigen it recognizes is unknown. No much larger clonotype is one base removed from it; base qualities were not supplied.

V is reduced by 7 bases and J by 6 bases, leaving a spacing of 13 bases between them. The germline V gene encodes CDR1 SEHNR and CDR2 FQNEAQ (reference sequence). The CDR3 contains 12 residues, cysteine and phenylalanine counted. CDR3 DNA only is kept here, 36 bases in frame from base 1. Libraries came from the immunoSEQ multiplex PCR assay. The clones in this table, taken by TCRdb from immuneACCESS, are in-frame only. Not every clone is retained; where verified, under half of the shortfall comes from an unresolved V gene, and the cause of the rest is unknown. This sample gives around 41,000 clones in total; roughly 93% of them show up just once. The top ten constitute over 1.1% of the sample.

This clonotype originated in a female donor with multiple sclerosis, enrolled in a pregnancy study. Material for sequencing was PBMCs (not recorded whether the cells were cultured). The sequence links TRBV7-9 to TRBJ2-7, with the D call perhaps TRBD1 or TRBD2, as 5 bases match in each case. The CDR3 sequence is CASIRDVGEQYF. The DNA reads as follows: TGTGCCAGCATCCGGGACGTCGGCGAGCAGTACTTC.